This T cell receptor (beta chain) was found in a study of blood T cell repertoires in COVID-19. Overall study context: The origin of the acute and convalescent COVID-19 samples was the United States, Italy and Spain. T cells, B-cell-depleted T cells, or PBMCs supplied cDNA or gDNA.

The CDR3 contains 12 residues. Trimming shortened V by 2 bases and J by 6 bases, and 8 bases separated the two germline ends. The germline CDR1 and CDR2 sequences are SGHNT and YENEEA. The repertoire was sequenced with immunoSEQ multiplex PCR; TCRdb's copy has only in-frame clones and lacks some. Among hundreds of thousands of clones, about 90% were seen once, and the ten largest hold roughly 3.5%. Source material: peripheral blood. The genes are TRBV11-3 and TRBJ2-7; unclear D gene. The receptor was derived from a woman under 30 who had recovered from COVID-19. The chain's CDR3 is CASSLSESEQYV. As DNA, the CDR3 is TGTGCCAGCAGCTTATCTGAGTCCGAGCAGTACGTC.